This TCR beta chain was identified during a study of human T cells and chemical hapten exposure. Background on the study: Throughout the approximately 25-week study, diphenylcyclopropenone was applied weekly to the patients' scalps. Per-sample TCR yield variability stemmed mainly from small pooled library volume differences.

The V end was cut by 2 bases, the J end by 3 bases, with 11 bases between. The CDR3 loop spans 14 amino acids. The V gene's germline CDR1 is MNHNY and CDR2 SVGAGI (reference sequence). TCRdb re-analysed the RACE reads in MiXCR, keeping a single row per CDR3 protein. The repertoire consists of 40,000 to 65,000 distinct CDR3 sequences, with 9.5% to 12% occurring once and the leading ten covering under 2%. Time point given: patch test 1, 2 weeks after DPC sensitization. This sample's treatment: therapeutic diphenylcyclopropenone sensitization with weekly scalp DPC. Total RNA extraction was carried out from unfractionated whole blood.

Sequenced material: whole blood, taken in connection with sensitization to the hapten diphenylcyclopropenone (DPC). This sequence joins TRBV6-6 and TRBJ2-7; D is uncertain. This sequence originates from a woman aged 35 to 49 with alopecia areata. Some clones in this sample may be carry-over from other donors' samples. Here the CDR3 reads CASSYRANRYEQYF. The CDR3 DNA is TGTGCCAGCAGTTACCGGGCTAATCGCTACGAGCAGTACTTC.